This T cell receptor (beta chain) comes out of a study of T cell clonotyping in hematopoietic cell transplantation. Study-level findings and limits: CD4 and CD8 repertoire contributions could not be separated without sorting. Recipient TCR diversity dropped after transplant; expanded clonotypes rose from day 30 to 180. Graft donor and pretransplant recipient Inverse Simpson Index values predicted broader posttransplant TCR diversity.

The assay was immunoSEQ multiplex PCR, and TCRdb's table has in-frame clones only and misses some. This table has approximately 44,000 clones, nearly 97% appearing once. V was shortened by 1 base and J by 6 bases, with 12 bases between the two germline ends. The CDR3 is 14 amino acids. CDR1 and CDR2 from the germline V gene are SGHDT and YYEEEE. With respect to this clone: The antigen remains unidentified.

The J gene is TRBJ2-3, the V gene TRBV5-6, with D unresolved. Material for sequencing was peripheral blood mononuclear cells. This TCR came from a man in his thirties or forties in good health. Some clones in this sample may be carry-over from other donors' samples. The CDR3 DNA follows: TGTGCCAGCAGCTTGCGCAGGTCGGCCGATACGCAGTATTTT. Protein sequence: CASSLRRSADTQYF.